This TCR beta chain was identified in a study of blood T cell repertoires in COVID-19. Germline V lookup: CDR1 LGHNT, CDR2 FRNRAP. Trimming shortened V by 4 bases and J by 3 bases, and 13 bases separated the two germline ends. The CDR3 is made up of 14 amino acids. Data came from immunoSEQ multiplex PCR; TCRdb stores just in-frame clones and leaves some out. Here the sample spans a few hundred thousand clones, around 89% being singletons. V gene TRBV12-5 combines with J gene TRBJ2-7; perhaps TRBD2 as D (5 bases). This TCR was sampled from a man aged 25 to 45 with acute or convalescent COVID-19. Sequences were obtained from peripheral blood. In DNA, the CDR3 is TGTGCTAGTGGTTCCCGGGGAACTTACTACGAGCAGTACTTC. Its translation: CASGSRGTYYEQYF. Using reference TRBV12-5 and TRBJ2-7 for the parts outside the CDR3, the full variable domain is DARVTQTPRHKVTEMGQEVTMRCQPILGHNTVFWYRQTMMQGLELLAYFRNRAPLDDSGMPKDRFSAEMPDATLATLKIQPSEPRDSAVYFCASGSRGTYYEQYFGPGTRLTVT.